Below are 6 T cell receptor beta chains sequenced from a single sample in a study of cytomegalovirus exposure and HLA in healthy donors. PCR amplification relied on 60 Vbeta primers (plus 13 Jbeta primers). TCRdb's table, derived via immunoSEQ multiplex PCR, lists solely in-frame clones and lacks some. The table has tens of thousands of clones, more than 70% seen once; the top ten hold roughly 7%. The sample was PBMCs. The receptors were gathered from a man aged 25-45 years in good health and CMV-seropositive.

The chain employs TRBV29-1 and TRBJ1-5; 8 nucleotides match TRBD1. The germline V gene has CDR1 SQVTM and CDR2 ANQGSEA. V lost 6 bases and J lost 1; bases outside the gene matches: 8. CDR3 length: 15 amino acids. This CDR3 reads CSVSPGQGSNQPQHF. The CDR3, as DNA: TGCAGCGTGTCCCCCGGACAGGGCAGCAATCAGCCCCAGCATTTT.

This chain links TRBV5-1 with TRBJ1-2; TRBD1 might be the D (6 bases). Trimming took 4 bases from V and 7 from J, leaving 20 bases between them. This CDR3 region has 15 residues. Germline V gene sequence: CDR1 SGHRS, CDR2 YFSETQ. The CDR3 nucleotides are TGCGCCAGCAGCACAAACCCGGGGGGCGAGTGTGGCTACACCTTC. The encoded protein is CASSTNPGGECGYTF.

This sequence joins TRBV29-1 and TRBJ1-2; D unresolved. CDR3 length: 11 residues. Germline values: CDR1 SQVTM, CDR2 ANQGSEA. V was pared by 1 base and J by 8 bases, with 8 bases between. In DNA form, the CDR3 reads TGCAGCGTTGAAGGGGCAGTCGGCTACACCTTC. Amino acids: CSVEGAVGYTF.

This chain connects TRBV29-1 to TRBJ2-7; the match to TRBD1 covers 7 bases. This CDR3 contains 12 residues. Germline CDR1 and CDR2: SQVTM and ANQGSEA. The V segment lost 7 bases and the J segment 3 bases; nucleotides outside the gene matches: 6. CDR3 loop: CSARTGNYEQYF. The CDR3 DNA follows: TGCAGCGCCCGGACAGGTAACTACGAGCAGTACTTC.

The chain couples TRBV28 to TRBJ1-5; D is undetermined. The CDR3 contains 16 residues. V was clipped by 7 bases and J by 2 bases, with 18 bases between them. Looked up from germline, CDR1 is MDHEN and CDR2 is SYDVKM. The CDR3 DNA sequence: TGTGCCAGCAAAGGAGGACCTGACTACGGCAATCAGCCCCAGCATTTT. Its translation is CASKGGPDYGNQPQHF. The complete variable domain, with remaining parts taken from reference TRBV28 and TRBJ1-5, reads DVKVTQSSRYLVKRTGEKVFLECVQDMDHENMFWYRQDPGLGLRLIYFSYDVKMKEKGDIPEGYSVSREKKERFSLILESASTNQTSMYLCASKGGPDYGNQPQHFGDGTRLSIL.

The rearrangement links TRBV27 to TRBJ1-2; D may be TRBD1 (5 bases). V lost 3 bases and J 8 bases, leaving 13 bases between the germline ends. Germline V gives CDR1 MNHEY, CDR2 SMNVEV (reference sequence). CDR3 length: 13 residues. The CDR3, as DNA: TGTGCCAGCAGTTTTGGGCAGGGCGGCGGCTACACCTTC. Its protein is CASSFGQGGGYTF.